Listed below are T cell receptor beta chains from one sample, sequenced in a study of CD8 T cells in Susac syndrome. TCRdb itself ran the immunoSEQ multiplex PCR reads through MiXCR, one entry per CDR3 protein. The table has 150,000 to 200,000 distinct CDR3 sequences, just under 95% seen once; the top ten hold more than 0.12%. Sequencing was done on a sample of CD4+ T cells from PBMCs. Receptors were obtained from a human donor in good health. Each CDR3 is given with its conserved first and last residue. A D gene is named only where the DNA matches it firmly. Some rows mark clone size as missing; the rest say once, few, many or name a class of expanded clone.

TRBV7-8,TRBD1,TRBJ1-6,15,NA,TGTGCCAGCAGCTTTTCCGGACAGGCAAATTCACCCCTCCACTTT,CASSFSGQANSPLHF
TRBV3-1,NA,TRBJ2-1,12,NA,TGTGCCAGCAGCCAAGATCGGGACAAGCAGTTCTTC,CASSQDRDKQFF
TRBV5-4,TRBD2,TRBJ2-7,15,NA,TGTGCCAGCAGCTTGGCTGGGACTAGCAACTACGAGCAGTACTTC,CASSLAGTSNYEQYF
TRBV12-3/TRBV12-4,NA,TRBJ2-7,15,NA,TGTGCCAGCAGTCGTAGGCCCCATAGCTCCTACGAGCAGTACTTC,CASSRRPHSSYEQYF
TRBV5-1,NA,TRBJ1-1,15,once,TGCGCCAGCAGATATGACGGCGGCTTGAACACTGAAGCTTTCTTT,CASRYDGGLNTEAFF
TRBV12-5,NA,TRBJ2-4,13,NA,TGTGCTAGTGGTTTAACAGGAGCGGACATTCAGTACTTC,CASGLTGADIQYF
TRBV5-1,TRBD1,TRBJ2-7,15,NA,TGCGCCAGCAGCTTGACCGGGACAGGGGTTGACGAGCAGTACTTC,CASSLTGTGVDEQYF
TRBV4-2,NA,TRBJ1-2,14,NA,TGTGCCAGCAGCCAATACAGAACTAACTATGGCTACACCTTC,CASSQYRTNYGYTF
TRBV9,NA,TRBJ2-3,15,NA,TGTGCCAGCAGCGTAGTCGAGGCTAGCACAGATACGCAGTATTTT,CASSVVEASTDTQYF
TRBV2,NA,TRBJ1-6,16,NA,TGTGCCAGCAGAGCTGGGGACTACTCCTATAATTCACCCCTCCACTTT,CASRAGDYSYNSPLHF
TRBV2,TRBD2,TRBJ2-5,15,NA,TGTGCCAGCAGACGACTAGCGGGCAGCCAAGAGACCCAGTACTTC,CASRRLAGSQETQYF
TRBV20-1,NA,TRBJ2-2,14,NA,TGCAGTGCTAGCGGAGGGCTGGGCACCGGGGAGCTGTTTTTT,CSASGGLGTGELFF
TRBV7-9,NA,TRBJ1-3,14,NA,TGTGCCAGCAGCTCCCAGCCCTCTGGAAACACCATATATTTT,CASSSQPSGNTIYF
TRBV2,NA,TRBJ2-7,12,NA,TGTGCCAGCAGTGTGTTTCCCCACGAGCGGTACTTC,CASSVFPHERYF
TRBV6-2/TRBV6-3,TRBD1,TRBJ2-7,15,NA,TGTGCCAGCAGGGCTAGCCGGGACAGTCCCCCGGGGCAGTACTTC,CASRASRDSPPGQYF
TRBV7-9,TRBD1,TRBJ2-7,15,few,TGTGCCAGCAGCCCCGGGACAGGGGGGACCTACGAGCAGTACTTC,CASSPGTGGTYEQYF
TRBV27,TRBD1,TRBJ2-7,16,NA,TGTGCCAGCAGTTTACCACCCGGGACAGGGCCCCTCGAGCAGTACTTC,CASSLPPGTGPLEQYF
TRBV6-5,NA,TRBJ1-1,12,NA,TGTGCCAGCAGTTACTCGGGGGCCCACGCTTTCTTT,CASSYSGAHAFF
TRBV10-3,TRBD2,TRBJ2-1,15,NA,TGTGCCATCAGTGAGCGGCTAGCGGACTACAATGAGCAGTTCTTC,CAISERLADYNEQFF
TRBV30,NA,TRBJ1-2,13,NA,TGTGCCTGCCCTAAAGGACAGAGCTATGGCTACACCTTC,CACPKGQSYGYTF
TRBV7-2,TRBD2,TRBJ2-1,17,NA,TGTGCCAGCAGCTTAGGGGGTAGCGGGGCTGGTTACAATGAGCAGTTCTTC,CASSLGGSGAGYNEQFF
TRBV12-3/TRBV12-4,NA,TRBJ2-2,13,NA,TGTGCCAGCAGTTTCAAGGGGAGCGGGGAGCTGTTTTTT,CASSFKGSGELFF
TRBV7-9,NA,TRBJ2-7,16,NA,TGTGCCAGCAGCCAAGATCGGGACTTAGGTCCCTACGAGCAGTACTTC,CASSQDRDLGPYEQYF
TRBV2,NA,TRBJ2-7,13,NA,TGTGCCAGCAGTTCCCCGATCTCCTCCGAGCAGTACTTC,CASSSPISSEQYF
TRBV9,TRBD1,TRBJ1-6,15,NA,TGTGCCAGCAGCGCAGGGACAGGGCTCGATTCACCCCTCCACTTT,CASSAGTGLDSPLHF
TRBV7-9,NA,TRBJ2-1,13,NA,TGTGCCAGCAGACCTGGGCCACTCAATGAGCAGTTCTTC,CASRPGPLNEQFF
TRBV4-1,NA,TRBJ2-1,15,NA,TGCGCCAGCAGCCAACCAGGGGGACTTCGGAATGAGCAGTTCTTC,CASSQPGGLRNEQFF
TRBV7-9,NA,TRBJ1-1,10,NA,TGTGCCAGCAGCTTAATTGAGGCTTTCTTT,CASSLIEAFF
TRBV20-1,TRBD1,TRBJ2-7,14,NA,TGCAGTGCCCCGGTGTCGGACAGGGGCCACGAGCAGTACTTC,CSAPVSDRGHEQYF
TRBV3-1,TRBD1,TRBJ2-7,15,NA,TGTGCCAGCAGCCCCCAACGGACAGGGGTAGGCGAGCAGTACTTC,CASSPQRTGVGEQYF
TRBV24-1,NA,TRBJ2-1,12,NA,TGTGCCACCAGTGAGGGGACTCCCGAGCAGTTCTTC,CATSEGTPEQFF
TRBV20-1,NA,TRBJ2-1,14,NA,TGCAGTGCTAGAGACCCCTCGGGGCTCAATGAGCAGTTCTTC,CSARDPSGLNEQFF